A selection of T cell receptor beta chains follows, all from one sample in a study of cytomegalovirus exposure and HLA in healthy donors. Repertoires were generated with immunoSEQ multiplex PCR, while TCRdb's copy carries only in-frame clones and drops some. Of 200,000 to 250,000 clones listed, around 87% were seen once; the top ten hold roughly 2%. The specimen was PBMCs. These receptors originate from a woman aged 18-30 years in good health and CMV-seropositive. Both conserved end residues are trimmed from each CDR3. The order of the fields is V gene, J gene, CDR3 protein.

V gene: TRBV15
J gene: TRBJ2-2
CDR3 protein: ATSRVTGSKPGELF

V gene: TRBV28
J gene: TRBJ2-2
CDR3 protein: ASSSPLAGWTGELF

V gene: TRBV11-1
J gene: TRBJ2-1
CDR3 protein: ASSLAGSGRGDNEQF

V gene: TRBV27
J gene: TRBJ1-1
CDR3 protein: ASSFGGGTEAF

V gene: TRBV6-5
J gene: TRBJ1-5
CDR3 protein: ASSYRGTVNQPQH

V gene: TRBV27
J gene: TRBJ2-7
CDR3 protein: ASSIGQGGSEQY

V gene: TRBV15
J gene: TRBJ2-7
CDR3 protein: ATSRDLGVSYEQY

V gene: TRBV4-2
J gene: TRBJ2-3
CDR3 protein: ASSQGRASGTTDTQY

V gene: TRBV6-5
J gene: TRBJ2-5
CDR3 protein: ASSYGQAQETQY

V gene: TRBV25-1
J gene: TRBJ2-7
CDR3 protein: ASSGGTGVYEQY

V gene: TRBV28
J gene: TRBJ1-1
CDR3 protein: AISPGGGGTEAF

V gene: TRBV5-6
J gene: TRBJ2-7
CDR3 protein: ASSSLAGGPVEQY

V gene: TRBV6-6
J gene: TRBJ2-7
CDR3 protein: ASGGASYEQY

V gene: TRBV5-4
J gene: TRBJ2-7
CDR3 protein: ASSLVGGGYEQY

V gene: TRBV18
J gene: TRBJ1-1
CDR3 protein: ASSPSVGRENTEAF

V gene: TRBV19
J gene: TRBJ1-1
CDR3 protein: ASSLPPGFNTEAF

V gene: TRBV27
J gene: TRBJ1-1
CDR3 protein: ASGKGGLDREAF

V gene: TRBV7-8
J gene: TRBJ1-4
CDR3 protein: ASSLAGVGTNEKLF

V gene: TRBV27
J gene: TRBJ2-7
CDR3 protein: ASSSSGGSYEQY

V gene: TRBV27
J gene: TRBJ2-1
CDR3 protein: ASSPGTGYNEQF

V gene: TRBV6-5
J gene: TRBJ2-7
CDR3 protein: ATGLIYEQY

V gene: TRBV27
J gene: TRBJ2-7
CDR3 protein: ASGIPDSSYEQY

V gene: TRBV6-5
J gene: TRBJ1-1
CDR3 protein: ASSYLRGVGHTEAF

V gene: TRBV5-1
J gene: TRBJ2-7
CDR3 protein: ASSPQTGGEYEQY

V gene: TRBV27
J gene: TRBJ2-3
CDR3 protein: ASSPQTGVSLDTQY

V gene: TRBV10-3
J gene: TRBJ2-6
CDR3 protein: AISDRPLTGANVLT